This entry features one TCR beta chain sequence. Its antigen is currently unknown. This entry is derived from a study of T cell repertoires in cytomegalovirus infection. General study findings and limits: Dominating the ex vivo response were HLA-C-restricted CMV-specific TCR beta clonotypes. Adding up the frequency of public TCR beta families identified people who carried CMV plus the relevant HLA.

Each CDR3 protein is one row after TCRdb ran MiXCR on the reads. The sample lists under 150,000 distinct CDR3 sequences, about 24% seen once, with almost 35% in the top ten. The germline gives CDR1 MDHEN, CDR2 SYDVKM. Trimming stripped 3 bases from V and 9 bases from J, with 9 bases between. The CDR3 is 12 residues long. Sequencing was carried out using PBMCs, sequenced either directly or after in vitro stimulation (not recorded which). The chain joins TRBV28 to TRBJ1-5; D not certain. The receptor's source is a human donor in good health (CMV status not recorded). Some clones in this sample may be carry-over from other donors' samples. CDR3 coding DNA: TGTGCCAGCAGTTTTGTCCGGGGGCCCCAGCATTTT. It is translated as CASSFVRGPQHF.